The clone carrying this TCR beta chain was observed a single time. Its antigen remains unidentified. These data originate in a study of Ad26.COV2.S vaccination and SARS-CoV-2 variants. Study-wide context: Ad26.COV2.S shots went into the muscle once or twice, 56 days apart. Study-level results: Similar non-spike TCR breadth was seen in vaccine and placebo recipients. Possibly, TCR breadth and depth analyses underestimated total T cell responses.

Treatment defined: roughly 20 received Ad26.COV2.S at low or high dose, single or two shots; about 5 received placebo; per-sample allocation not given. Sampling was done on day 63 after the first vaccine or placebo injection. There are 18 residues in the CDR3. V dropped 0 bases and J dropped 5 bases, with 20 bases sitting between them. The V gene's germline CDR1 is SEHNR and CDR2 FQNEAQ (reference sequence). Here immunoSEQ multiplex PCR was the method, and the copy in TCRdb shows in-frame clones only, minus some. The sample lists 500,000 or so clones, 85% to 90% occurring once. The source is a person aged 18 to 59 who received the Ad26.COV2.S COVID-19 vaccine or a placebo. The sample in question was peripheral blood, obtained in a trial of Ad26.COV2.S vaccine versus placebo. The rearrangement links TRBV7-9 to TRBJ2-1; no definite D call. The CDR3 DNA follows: TGTGCCAGCAGCTTAGCCCGGATCATTACTGAGGCCCACAATGAGCAGTTCTTC. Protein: CASSLARIITEAHNEQFF. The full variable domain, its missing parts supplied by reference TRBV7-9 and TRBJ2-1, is DTGVSQNPRHKITKRGQNVTFRCDPISEHNRLYWYRQTLGQGPEFLTYFQNEAQLEKSRLLSDRFSAERPKGSFSTLEIQRTEQGDSAMYLCASSLARIITEAHNEQFFGPGTRLTVL.